This TCR beta chain is from a study of glioma-infiltrating T cells. Findings of the study overall: Very few CDR3 sequences were shared between tissue and blood.

Amplification of TCR alpha and beta CDR3 regions from RNA used iRepertoire nested multiplex PCR. Input was roughly 85-450 ng of tissue mRNA or PBMC total RNA. TCRdb recomputed calls from the multiplex PCR reads with MiXCR, one row per CDR3 protein. The sample has about 130,000 distinct CDR3 sequences, around a quarter seen once; the top ten hold around a quarter. The germline V gene encodes CDR1 MNHNS and CDR2 SASEGT. With 3 bases removed from V and 5 bases from J, the gap between germline ends came to 7 bases. The CDR3 runs to 13 residues. This clonotype was counted only a few times. What it binds is unknown.

Sequencing was performed on glioma tissue, nonneoplastic brain tissue, or PBMCs (not recorded which). The V and J genes are TRBV6-1 and TRBJ2-2, with D maybe TRBD1 (5 bases). This TCR came from a human donor with low-grade glioma or glioblastoma, undergoing nonglioma brain surgery, or in good health (not recorded which). The CDR3 DNA reads as TGTGCCAGCAGTGAGACAGTTACCGGGGAGCTGTTTTTT. As protein: CASSETVTGELFF.